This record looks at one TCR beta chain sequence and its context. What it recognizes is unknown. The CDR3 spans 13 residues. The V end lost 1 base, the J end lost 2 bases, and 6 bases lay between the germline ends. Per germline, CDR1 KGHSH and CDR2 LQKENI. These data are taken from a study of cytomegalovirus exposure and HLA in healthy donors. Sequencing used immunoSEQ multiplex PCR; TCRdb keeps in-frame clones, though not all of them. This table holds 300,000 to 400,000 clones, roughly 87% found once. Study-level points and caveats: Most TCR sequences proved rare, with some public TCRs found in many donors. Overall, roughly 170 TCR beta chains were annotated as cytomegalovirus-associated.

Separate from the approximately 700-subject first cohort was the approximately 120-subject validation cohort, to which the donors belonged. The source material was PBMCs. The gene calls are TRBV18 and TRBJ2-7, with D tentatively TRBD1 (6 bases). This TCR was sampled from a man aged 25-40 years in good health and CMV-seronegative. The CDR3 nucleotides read TGTGCCAGCTCACCACGACAGGCCTACGAGCAGTACTTC. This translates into CASSPRQAYEQYF.